This TCR beta chain is from a study of vaccination effects on CD4 cells after COVID-19 (dated by TCRdb to between 2021 and 2023). With regard to the full study: Two doses of either the BNT162b2 or the mRNA-1273 mRNA SARS-CoV-2 vaccine were administered to participants. In both COVID-19 convalescent patients and infection-naive vaccine recipients, the study compared SARS-CoV-2 spike-specific CD4+ TCR repertoires from before mRNA vaccination with those from after it. The full study included 10 COVID-19 convalescent patients and a few SARS-CoV-2-naive healthy vaccine recipients. The Oncomine TCR Beta short-read assay on an Illumina iSeq 100 was used to sequence cultures from other donors in the study. Beyond this particular receptor, the publication reports: Limitations of the study were the small number of convalescent patients and the absence of early post-infection timepoints. In healthy vaccine recipients, vaccine-induced clones were almost all SARS-CoV-2 mono-reactive, with only 1 of 255 being cross-reactive with common cold coronaviruses. Clones induced by infection and clones induced by vaccination both contracted markedly at late timepoints after vaccination, which fits with T cell responses waning over time.

The protocol used for the library was the immunoSEQ multiplex PCR assay. DNA from the cultured, isolated CD4+ T cells was subjected to TCR beta CDR3 sequencing. The study's own analysis went as follows. The analysis removed non-productive TCR sequences, trimmed reads to the CDR3 region, and retained only CDR3s that were 7 or more amino acids long. The MANAFEST web app was used to pick out antigen-specific clonotypes by comparing their expansion in peptide wells with that in reference cultures. To count as positive, a clone had to show expansion at FDR<0.05 compared with the reference and with all other wells, an odds ratio above 5, and a frequency above 0.1% in two replicate wells. Clonotypes significantly expanded in SARS-CoV-2 spike wells and in at least one common cold coronavirus spike condition were defined as cross-reactive. CDR3 similarity was assessed by Levenshtein distance using the stringdist R package, and unrooted trees were constructed with ape in R 3.6.1. The source is immuneACCESS, and TCRdb retained only in-frame sequences with V and J called. Part of the clones is not carried over; for the studies checked, unresolved V genes explain less than half of this, and the remainder is unexplained. V, J and clone size reflect that table, while D and trimming were determined from the DNA. For this sample the table gives roughly 50,000 clones, of which 60% to 80% were detected only once. The ten largest clones add up to 5.5% to 7% of the sample.

Looking up the germline V gene (reference sequence) yields CDR1 SEHNR and CDR2 FQNEAQ. Trimming takes 5 bases off V and 2 bases off J; junction bases not matched to a gene: 5. The CDR3 starts with the cysteine, ends with the phenylalanine, and has 15 residues. Only CDR3 DNA is held: 45 bases, read in frame from base 1. The ViraFEST assay stimulated PBMC with viral peptide pools and then used TCR sequencing to identify antigen-specific CD4+ T cell clonotypes by expansion. After less than 13 days of culture, CD4+ T cells were isolated with the EasySep CD4+ T cell isolation kit. The absence of prior SARS-CoV-2 infection in healthy vaccine recipients was confirmed by negative nucleocapsid antibodies before and after vaccination. Some 1.9 million PBMC per well were cultured with roughly 10 ug/ml peptides in IMDM containing approximately 4.7% human AB serum, around 9.7 IU/ml IL-2 and gentamicin. Half of the culture medium was replaced with fresh IL-2-containing medium on days 3 and 7. Unless noted otherwise, every peptide stimulation condition was cultured in triplicate wells. Using Ficoll-Paque Plus gradient centrifugation, PBMC were separated from whole blood and then either used fresh or cryopreserved at -140C. The overlapping peptide pools covered the spike proteins of SARS-CoV-2 as well as those of the common cold coronaviruses HCoV-NL63, HCoV-OC43 and HCoV-229E. The QIAamp micro DNA kit was used to extract genomic DNA from the cultured CD4+ T cells.

A word on this clone: Its recognized antigen is unknown. No per-base quality is available; no much larger clone lies one base away.

The chain is made from TRBV7-9 and TRBJ2-3; 9 of the junction bases match TRBD2. The TCR comes from a human donor who received a COVID-19 vaccine. The sequenced sample was CD4+ T cells from PBMCs cultured with HCoV-OC43 spike peptides, obtained before COVID-19 vaccination. The cell subset or site label corresponds to: HCoV-OC43 spike overlapping peptide pool stimulation. The bases read TGTGCCAGCAGCAATAGCGGGGGAAACACAGATACGCAGTATTTT. It translates to CASSNSGGNTDTQYF.